Listed below are T cell receptor beta chains from one sample, sequenced in a study of cytomegalovirus exposure and HLA in healthy donors. The method was immunoSEQ multiplex PCR; TCRdb's version includes in-frame clones alone and lacks a portion of them. The sample holds 200,000 to 250,000 clones; about 74% are singletons and the top ten take 1.8%. The sequenced sample was PBMCs. Receptors were obtained from a woman in her thirties in good health and CMV-seronegative. The conserved cysteine and the conserved F or W are not part of the CDR3 here. Fields, in order: V gene, CDR3 length, J gene, D gene, CDR3 protein. A D gene is named only where the DNA matches it firmly.

TRBV5-1	13	TRBJ2-1	.	ASSLSGNFGNEQF
TRBV5-6	15	TRBJ1-6	.	ASSLTGRLSYNSPLH
TRBV11-1	14	TRBJ2-3	.	ASSLGSTASTDTQY
TRBV27	12	TRBJ2-7	.	ASSFGTSSYEQY
TRBV5-4	9	TRBJ1-1	TRBD1	ASSRDREAF
TRBV4-1	13	TRBJ2-7	.	ASSQEDSPYYEQY
TRBV7-9	12	TRBJ2-7	.	ASSLGAAAYEQY
TRBV12-2	15	TRBJ1-6	.	ASRLGGGGTHNSPLH
TRBV13	11	TRBJ2-7	.	ASTTVGNYEQY
TRBV13	13	TRBJ2-3	.	ASSFRGDWFDTQY
TRBV6-5	12	TRBJ2-5	.	ASSYSRGPETQY
TRBV11-3	10	TRBJ1-1	.	ASSPGDAEAF
TRBV6-5	11	TRBJ1-5	.	ASRYREDQPQH
TRBV7-3	12	TRBJ2-2	TRBD1	ASTRDRGTGELF
TRBV5-5	16	TRBJ2-1	TRBD2	ASSLEGGGTYSSGEQF
TRBV6-1	13	.	TRBD2	ASGKAGLGSGEQY
TRBV6-5	13	TRBJ1-1	.	ASSYSPGTNTEAF
TRBV30	11	TRBJ2-7	TRBD2	AWGSGAFYEQY
TRBV7-3	14	TRBJ2-1	.	ASSLRTAESRNAQF
TRBV14	13	TRBJ1-2	TRBD1	ASSLAGTGVYGYT
TRBV25-1	13	TRBJ2-7	TRBD1	ASRGNGQGAYEQY
TRBV6-6	12	TRBJ2-1	.	ASSSAGSKNEQF
TRBV5-4	12	TRBJ2-2	.	ASSLDSSNGELF
TRBV9	12	TRBJ1-6	.	ASSGRELRSPLH
TRBV7-9	14	TRBJ2-5	TRBD1	ASSTRDRGYQETQY
TRBV25-1	13	TRBJ1-6	TRBD1	ASSIRDRGNSPLH
TRBV5-1	12	TRBJ1-5	.	ASSLGGLNQPQH
TRBV29-1	13	TRBJ1-1	.	SVRTHPASGTEAF
TRBV9	11	TRBJ2-5	TRBD1	ASNQGGGETQY
TRBV9	13	TRBJ2-1	.	ASSVDGLKTGEQF
TRBV19	11	TRBJ2-7	.	ASSIDREYEQY
TRBV7-7	11	TRBJ1-1	.	ASSPDMNTEAF
TRBV30	15	TRBJ2-4	TRBD2	AWSGGTGGGAGDIQY
TRBV7-8	13	TRBJ1-4	.	ATLPFRTTNEKLF
TRBV4-1	16	TRBJ2-3	TRBD2	ASSLARGLAGGTDTQY
TRBV19	12	TRBJ1-2	TRBD1	ASSIQGAQGGYT
TRBV12-5	12	TRBJ2-7	TRBD2	ASGSERDPREQY
TRBV7-2	13	TRBJ2-3	.	ASSLGNGNTDTQY
TRBV6-6	8	TRBJ1-2	.	ASSEARYT
TRBV7-6	13	TRBJ2-7	TRBD1	ASSPRDSLLTEQY
TRBV27	13	TRBJ2-5	.	ASSSRVGPVETQY